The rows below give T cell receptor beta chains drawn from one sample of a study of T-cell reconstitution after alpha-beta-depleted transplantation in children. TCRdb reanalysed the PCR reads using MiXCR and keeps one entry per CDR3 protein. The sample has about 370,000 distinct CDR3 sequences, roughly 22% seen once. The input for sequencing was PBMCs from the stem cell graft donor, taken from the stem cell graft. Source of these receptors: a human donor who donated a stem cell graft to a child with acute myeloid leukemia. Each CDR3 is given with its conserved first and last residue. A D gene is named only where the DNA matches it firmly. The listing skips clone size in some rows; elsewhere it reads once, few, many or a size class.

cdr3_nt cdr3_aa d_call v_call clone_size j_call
TGCGCCAGCACGCTGGGTAGCGGGCCTTCCTACAATGAGCAGTTCTTC CASTLGSGPSYNEQFF TRBD2 TRBV5-1 few TRBJ2-1
TGTGCCAGCAGGTTTTCTGGCGGGAGCTCCTACGAGCAGTACTTC CASRFSGGSSYEQYF TRBD2 TRBV12-3/TRBV12-4 once TRBJ2-7
TGCAGTGCCCCCTCGGGACTCAACACAGATACGCGGTATTTT CSAPSGLNTDTRYF NA TRBV20-1 once TRBJ2-3
TGTGCCAGCAGCTCCAGAGACAGGACAGATACGCAGTATTTT CASSSRDRTDTQYF NA TRBV5-4 many TRBJ2-3
TGTGCCAGCAGCTATAGAGGGGAGAGCTCCTACAATGAGCAGTTCTTC CASSYRGESSYNEQFF NA TRBV7-2 few TRBJ2-1
TGTGCCAGCAGCCCCGGGACTAGCGGACCTATCTATAACAATGAGCAGTTCTTC CASSPGTSGPIYNNEQFF TRBD2 TRBV11-2 NA TRBJ2-1
TGTGCCAGCAGCTGGGGACTAGCGCAAAGCACAGATACGCAGTATTTT CASSWGLAQSTDTQYF TRBD2 TRBV6-2/TRBV6-3 NA TRBJ2-3
TGCGCCAGCAGCCGGGAGGGAGCGGTTGGAATGAATGAGCAGTTCTTC CASSREGAVGMNEQFF TRBD2 TRBV5-1 few TRBJ2-1
TGCGCCAGCAGTGAGGGGGGACAGGCCGGTTCCTACGAGCAGTACTTC CASSEGGQAGSYEQYF TRBD1 TRBV10-2 many TRBJ2-7
TGTGCCAGCAGCTTAGAGGAGGGACTAGCGTTGAACACCGGGGAGCTGTTTTTT CASSLEEGLALNTGELFF TRBD2 TRBV11-2 NA TRBJ2-2
TGTGCCAGCAGTTCCCGGAGAAAGCGGGATTATGGGACCCAGTACTTC CASSSRRKRDYGTQYF TRBD2 TRBV28 NA TRBJ2-5
TGCAGTGCTAGCGGATCCAAAAACATTCAGTACTTC CSASGSKNIQYF NA TRBV20-1 many TRBJ2-4
TGCAGCGCCGCCCGAACGGGTTCCCCCGGGGAGCTGTTTTTT CSAARTGSPGELFF NA TRBV29-1 NA TRBJ2-2
TGTGCCAGCACCCACCTTTGGGGAGGCACAGATACGCAGTATTTT CASTHLWGGTDTQYF NA TRBV27 NA TRBJ2-3
TGCAGTGCTAACTTACGGGCCGGATTATTTACGCAGTATTTT CSANLRAGLFTQYF NA TRBV20-1 NA TRBJ2-3
TGCGCCAGCAGCCAAGAAACTGGACCGATTAATGAAAAACTGTTTTTT CASSQETGPINEKLFF NA TRBV4-3 NA TRBJ1-4
TGTGCCAGCAGAAAAGCAAACACTGAAGCTTTCTTT CASRKANTEAFF NA TRBV27 NA TRBJ1-1
TGTGCCAGCAGTCCACCAAACAGGGCGAGCACAGATACGCAGTATTTT CASSPPNRASTDTQYF NA TRBV12-3/TRBV12-4 many TRBJ2-3
TGCGCCAGCAACCCTAGAGGAGTAGCGGGAGAAAACGAGCAGTACTTC CASNPRGVAGENEQYF TRBD2 TRBV5-1 NA TRBJ2-7
TGCAGCGTTCAACTAGGACAGGGGGCCGACGAGCAGTACTTC CSVQLGQGADEQYF TRBD1 TRBV29-1 few TRBJ2-7
TGCAGCGTTGGGGAGCGGACCTACGAGCAGTACTTC CSVGERTYEQYF NA TRBV29-1 NA TRBJ2-7
TGCAGTGCGACCCCCCCGTGGCCTCGAAGCAATGAGCAGTTCTTC CSATPPWPRSNEQFF NA TRBV20-1 many TRBJ2-1
TGCAGCGTTGAAGGGGCGGGGAGCTCTGGGGCCAACGTCCTGACTTTC CSVEGAGSSGANVLTF NA TRBV29-1 many TRBJ2-6
TGTGCCAGCAGCTTACCCACGGTAGGAGAGACCCAGTACTTC CASSLPTVGETQYF NA TRBV7-2 NA TRBJ2-5
TGTGCCAGCAGCTTAAATGGACTCGCAAAAAACTTC CASSLNGLAKNF NA TRBV7-3 NA TRBJ2-4
TGCAGTGTTGACTCGTCCTCCTACGAGCAGTACTTC CSVDSSSYEQYF NA TRBV20-1 few TRBJ2-7
TGCAGTGCTAGGGCTACGGGACTAGCCGGTTACGAGCAGTACTTC CSARATGLAGYEQYF TRBD2 TRBV20-1 NA TRBJ2-7
TGTGCCAGCAGTTACTCGGGGGGGGAACAGCCCCAGCATTTT CASSYSGGEQPQHF NA TRBV6-5 many TRBJ1-5
TGTGCCAGCAGTCTCTCTTCGGGGGGTCAGCCCCAGCATTTT CASSLSSGGQPQHF NA TRBV27 many TRBJ1-5
TGTGCCACCAGCAGAGAAGGGACTCGCTACAATGAGCAGTTCTTC CATSREGTRYNEQFF NA TRBV15 many TRBJ2-1
TGTGCCAGCAGTCAAATCGTGGGCTCTGGGGCCAACGTCCTGACTTTC CASSQIVGSGANVLTF NA TRBV12-3/TRBV12-4 many TRBJ2-6
TGCAGTGCCTGGGGCCAGGGACTAGCGGCCCCCCAAGATACGCAGTATTTT CSAWGQGLAAPQDTQYF TRBD2 TRBV20-1 once TRBJ2-3
TGCAGTGCTAAACCACTAGCGGGCCAAGAGACCCAGTACTTC CSAKPLAGQETQYF TRBD2 TRBV20-1 few TRBJ2-5
TGTGCCAGCAGCAAGCCCGGTAGTCAAGAGACCCAGTACTTC CASSKPGSQETQYF NA TRBV7-9 few TRBJ2-5
TGTGCCACCAGTGAGGGGGGGGTGGTCCGCGCTGAGCAGTTCTTC CATSEGGVVRAEQFF TRBD2 TRBV24-1 many TRBJ2-1
TGCAGTGCTAGAGCCTTCGACCAGTACAATGAGCAGTTCTTC CSARAFDQYNEQFF NA TRBV20-1 many TRBJ2-1
TGTGCCAGCAGCTTAGGACCACAGGGCCAAGAGACCCAGTACTTC CASSLGPQGQETQYF NA TRBV7-2 few TRBJ2-5
TGTGCCAGCACCACCGGGACTAGCGAATACAATGAGCAGTTCTTC CASTTGTSEYNEQFF TRBD2 TRBV6-2/TRBV6-3 few TRBJ2-1
TGCGCCAGCAGCTCGGGACTAAGGGGCTCCGATACGCAGTATTTT CASSSGLRGSDTQYF TRBD2 TRBV5-1 few TRBJ2-3
TGTGCCAGCAGACAAGGAAAGAGTGAGCAGTTCTTC CASRQGKSEQFF NA TRBV28 few TRBJ2-1
TGTGCCAGCGGAAAATCTAGCGGGAGCTACAATGAGCAGTTCTTC CASGKSSGSYNEQFF TRBD2 TRBV12-3/TRBV12-4 many TRBJ2-1
TGTGCCAGCAGTCCGGGACTAGCGTTCTCCTACGAGCAGTACTTC CASSPGLAFSYEQYF TRBD2 TRBV11-2 few TRBJ2-7
TGTGCCAGCAGCCAAGATCGTGCTAGCGGGAGACCCGCCTACAATGAGCAGTTCTTC CASSQDRASGRPAYNEQFF TRBD2 TRBV4-2 NA TRBJ2-1
TGTGCCAGCAGCCACCGCCAGGGTACCGGGGAGCTGTTTTTT CASSHRQGTGELFF NA TRBV7-3 few TRBJ2-2
TGTGCCAGGGCCCTCAGGGGTGACACTGAAGCTTTCTTT CARALRGDTEAFF NA TRBV30 few TRBJ1-1
TGTGCCAGCAGCGTAGTCACGGGGGGCACAGATACGCAGTATTTT CASSVVTGGTDTQYF NA TRBV9 NA TRBJ2-3
TGTGCCACCAGCAGAGATCGGACAGGCTACTACGAGCAGTACTTC CATSRDRTGYYEQYF TRBD1 TRBV15 NA TRBJ2-7
TGTGCCAGCAGTGGTAGCGGGACCTCGGATACGCAGTATTTT CASSGSGTSDTQYF TRBD2 TRBV28 NA TRBJ2-3